A selection of T cell receptor beta chains follows, all from one sample in a study of cytomegalovirus exposure and HLA in healthy donors. Generated by immunoSEQ multiplex PCR, the TCRdb table keeps only in-frame clones and is missing some. The sample table sets out approximately 210,000 clones. The sequenced material came from PBMCs. The receptors here all came from a woman in her twenties or thirties in good health and CMV-seropositive. CDR3s include the opening cysteine and the closing phenylalanine or tryptophan. The D gene is left open where the match is weak.

j_call | v_call | cdr3_length | d_call | cdr3_aa | cdr3_nt
TRBJ2-7 | TRBV28 | 13 | TRBD2 | CASSPPGRAEQYF | TGTGCCAGCAGCCCCCCGGGGAGGGCCGAGCAGTACTTC
TRBJ2-5 | TRBV5-1 | 14 | - | CASSSDSPQETQYF | TGCGCCAGCAGCTCCGACAGCCCCCAAGAGACCCAGTACTTC
TRBJ2-2 | TRBV7-6 | 16 | - | CASSLRNHFNTGELFF | TGTGCCAGCAGCTTACGAAACCACTTTAACACCGGGGAGCTGTTTTTT
TRBJ2-7 | TRBV6-1 | 15 | TRBD2 | CASSDTGGRSYEQYF | TGTGCCAGCAGTGACACGGGGGGTAGGTCCTACGAGCAGTACTTC
TRBJ2-1 | TRBV27 | 14 | TRBD2 | CASSSSGAYNEQFF | TGTGCCAGCAGTTCTAGCGGGGCCTACAATGAGCAGTTCTTC
TRBJ1-5 | TRBV19 | 17 | - | CASQSDRFGGGNQPQHF | TGTGCCAGTCAGTCGGATCGTTTCGGGGGGGGTAATCAGCCCCAGCATTTT
TRBJ1-6 | TRBV7-9 | 16 | - | CASSALWAGSNSPLHF | TGTGCCAGCAGCGCCCTCTGGGCAGGCTCAAATTCACCCCTCCACTTT
TRBJ1-2 | TRBV5-4 | 15 | TRBD1 | CASRDGQGAGYGYTF | TGTGCCAGCAGAGACGGACAGGGGGCTGGCTATGGCTACACCTTC
TRBJ1-1 | TRBV18 | 14 | - | CASSPPGTPNEAFF | TGTGCCAGCTCGCCCCCCGGGACACCGAATGAAGCTTTCTTT
TRBJ1-5 | TRBV5-7 | 15 | - | CASSLVRGRNQPQHF | TGTGCCAGCAGCTTGGTCAGGGGTCGCAATCAGCCCCAGCATTTT
TRBJ2-3 | TRBV27 | 15 | - | CASSLWASGTDTQYF | TGTGCCAGCAGTTTGTGGGCTAGCGGCACAGATACGCAGTATTTT
TRBJ2-2 | TRBV4-2 | 22 | TRBD1 | CASSHLSEGIFGTGGFPGKLFF | TGTGCCAGCAGCCACCTCTCCGAGGGGATTTTCGGGACAGGGGGATTCCCCGGGAAGCTGTTTTTT
TRBJ2-1 | TRBV5-1 | 14 | - | CASSRSQGYNEQFF | TGCGCCAGCAGCCGAAGCCAGGGGTACAATGAGCAGTTCTTC
TRBJ1-1 | TRBV4-1 | 14 | - | CASRNGQIYTEAFF | TGCGCCAGCAGGAACGGACAGATCTACACTGAAGCTTTCTTT
TRBJ2-7 | TRBV6-6 | 15 | - | CASSYPARSLYEQYF | TGTGCCAGCAGTTACCCGGCTAGATCCCTCTACGAGCAGTACTTC
TRBJ2-7 | TRBV7-9 | 16 | TRBD2 | CASSLGNLAGLREQYF | TGTGCCAGCAGCTTAGGGAACCTAGCGGGACTGCGGGAGCAGTACTTC
TRBJ1-1 | TRBV27 | 11 | - | CASSRGSEAFF | TGTGCCAGCAGTCGAGGCAGCGAAGCTTTCTTT
TRBJ1-1 | TRBV13 | 16 | - | CASSPLGGTMNTEAFF | TGTGCCAGCAGCCCCTTGGGAGGTACCATGAACACTGAAGCTTTCTTT
TRBJ1-5 | TRBV4-1 | 14 | TRBD1 | CASSLGTGNQPQHF | TGCGCCAGCAGCCTCGGGACAGGGAATCAGCCCCAGCATTTT
TRBJ1-6 | TRBV5-5 | 16 | TRBD1 | CASSLQGAFRSSPLHF | TGTGCCAGCAGCTTACAGGGGGCGTTCAGGAGTTCACCCCTCCACTTT
TRBJ2-1 | TRBV19 | 15 | - | CASSIGGGWYHEQFF | TGTGCCAGTAGTATTGGCGGGGGCTGGTATCATGAGCAGTTCTTC
TRBJ1-4 | TRBV2 | 18 | TRBD1 | CASSERGDRGLMRGKLFF | TGTGCCAGCAGTGAGAGAGGGGACAGGGGGCTTATGAGGGGAAAACTGTTTTTT
TRBJ1-1 | TRBV6-6 | 11 | - | CASSPDSEAFF | TGTGCCAGCAGTCCTGACAGTGAAGCTTTCTTT
TRBJ1-1 | TRBV11-2 | 13 | TRBD1 | CASSLLQGTEAFF | TGTGCCAGCAGCCTGCTACAGGGGACTGAAGCTTTCTTT
TRBJ2-7 | TRBV19 | 16 | TRBD1 | CASSAPVAGGRNEQYF | TGTGCCAGTAGTGCCCCCGTGGCAGGGGGCCGGAACGAGCAGTACTTC
TRBJ2-6 | TRBV5-1 | 16 | - | CASSLAKDSGANVLTF | TGCGCCAGCAGCTTGGCCAAGGACTCCGGGGCCAACGTCCTGACTTTC
TRBJ2-7 | TRBV11-2 | 13 | TRBD1 | CASSIDRAYEQYF | TGTGCCAGCAGCATCGACAGGGCCTACGAGCAGTACTTC
TRBJ2-1 | TRBV28 | 15 | - | CASTMSSLGGNEQFF | TGTGCCAGCACCATGAGCAGTTTGGGGGGCAATGAGCAGTTCTTC
TRBJ2-5 | TRBV11-3 | 13 | - | CASSLDRQETQYF | TGTGCCAGCAGCTTAGACAGGCAAGAGACCCAGTACTTC
TRBJ1-1 | TRBV2 | 15 | - | CASSEAQGGYTEAFF | TGTGCCAGCAGTGAAGCGCAAGGAGGGTACACTGAAGCTTTCTTT
TRBJ2-1 | TRBV11-2 | 16 | - | CASSYPLGDPYNEQFF | TGTGCCAGCAGCTATCCTCTCGGGGATCCCTACAATGAGCAGTTCTTC
TRBJ1-2 | TRBV29-1 | 17 | TRBD1 | CSVDNNIMTGGGYGYTF | TGCAGCGTAGACAATAATATAATGACAGGGGGAGGTTATGGCTACACCTTC
TRBJ1-1 | TRBV29-1 | 11 | TRBD1 | CSVVQGAEAFF | TGCAGCGTTGTGCAGGGGGCTGAAGCTTTCTTT
TRBJ2-7 | TRBV7-2 | 14 | - | CASSLGGPSYEQYF | TGTGCCAGCAGCTTAGGAGGGCCCTCCTACGAGCAGTACTTC
TRBJ2-1 | TRBV4-1 | 11 | - | CASSRSNEQFF | TGCGCCAGCAGCCGCAGTAATGAGCAGTTCTTC
TRBJ1-1 | TRBV10-3 | 13 | - | CAISTEVNTEAFF | TGTGCCATCAGCACTGAAGTGAACACTGAAGCTTTCTTT
TRBJ2-7 | TRBV2 | 13 | - | CASRAGAPLEQYF | TGTGCCAGCAGGGCGGGGGCCCCACTCGAGCAGTACTTC